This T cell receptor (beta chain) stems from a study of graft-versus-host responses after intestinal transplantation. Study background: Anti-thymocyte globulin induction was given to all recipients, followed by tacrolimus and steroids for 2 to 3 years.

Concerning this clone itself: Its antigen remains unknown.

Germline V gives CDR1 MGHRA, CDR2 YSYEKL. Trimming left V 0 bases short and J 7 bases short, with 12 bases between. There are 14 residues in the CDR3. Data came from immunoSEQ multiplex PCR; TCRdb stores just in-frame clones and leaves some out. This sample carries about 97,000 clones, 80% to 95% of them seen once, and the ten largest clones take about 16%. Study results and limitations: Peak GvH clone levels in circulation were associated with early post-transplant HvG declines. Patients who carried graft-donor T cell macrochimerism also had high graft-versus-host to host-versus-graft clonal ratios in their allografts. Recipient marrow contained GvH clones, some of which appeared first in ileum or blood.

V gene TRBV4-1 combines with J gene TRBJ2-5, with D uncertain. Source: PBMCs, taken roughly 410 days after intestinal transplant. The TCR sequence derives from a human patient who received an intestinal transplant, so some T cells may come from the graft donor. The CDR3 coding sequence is TGCGCCAGCAGCCAAGATCGCCTGGATGGGACCCAGTACTTC. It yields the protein CASSQDRLDGTQYF.